This TCR beta chain was identified in a study of a mutant IDH1 vaccine in newly diagnosed glioma. Across the study: At weeks 1, 3, 5, 7, 11, 15, 19 and 23, patients received a vaccination, eight in all. Once 4-6 weeks had passed after radiotherapy alone, vaccination started, or it started with temozolomide cycles.

Time point defined: week 11, during vaccination. A single vaccine dose contained 300 ug of mutant IDH1 20-mer peptide, and topical imiquimod was used with it. Each of the donors came in with new WHO grade 3 or 4 astrocytomas that were IDH1-mutant and ATRX-lost. With respect to this clone: Its antigen is unknown.

There are 13 residues in the CDR3. Germline-derived CDR1 and CDR2 are SGHTA and FQGNSA. V lost 3 bases to trimming and J lost 2 bases, with 7 bases between them. Profiling relied on immunoSEQ multiplex PCR, and the TCRdb table lists in-frame clones only, not all of them. Here the sample spans 35,000 or so clones, about four fifths being singletons. General study results and limits: Pseudoprogression appeared unlinked to shifts in leading peripheral T cell clonotypes.

This chain uses TRBV7-2 with TRBJ1-1; no clear D. The material was peripheral blood mononuclear cells (PBMCs), obtained from a glioma patient whose treatment included an IDH1 peptide vaccine. The clonotype was recovered from a young woman with glioma. Some clones in this sample may be carry-over from other donors' samples. Written as DNA, the CDR3 is TGTGCCAGCAGCTTCACAGTTAACACTGAAGCTTTCTTT. Translated, it gives CASSFTVNTEAFF.